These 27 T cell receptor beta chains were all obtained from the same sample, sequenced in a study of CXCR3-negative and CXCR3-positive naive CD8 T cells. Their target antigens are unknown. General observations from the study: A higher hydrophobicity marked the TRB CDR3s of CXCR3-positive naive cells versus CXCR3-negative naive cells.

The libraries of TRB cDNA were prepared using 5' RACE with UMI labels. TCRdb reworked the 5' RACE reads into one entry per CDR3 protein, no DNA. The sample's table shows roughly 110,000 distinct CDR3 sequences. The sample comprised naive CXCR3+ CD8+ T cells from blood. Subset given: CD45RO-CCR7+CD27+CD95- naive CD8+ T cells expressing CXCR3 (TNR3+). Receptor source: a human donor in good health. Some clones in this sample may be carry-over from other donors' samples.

CDR3 sequence: CASSLEVAEPEAFF. This rearrangement joins TRBV5-1 to TRBJ1-1. CDR1 and CDR2 from the germline V gene are SGHRS and YFSETQ. The CDR3 is 14 amino acids.

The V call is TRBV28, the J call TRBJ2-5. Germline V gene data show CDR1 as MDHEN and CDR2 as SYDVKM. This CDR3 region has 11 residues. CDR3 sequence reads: CASSSQETQYF.

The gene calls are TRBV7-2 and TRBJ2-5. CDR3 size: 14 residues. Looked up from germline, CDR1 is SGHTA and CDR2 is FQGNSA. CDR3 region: CASSYSRWQETQYF.

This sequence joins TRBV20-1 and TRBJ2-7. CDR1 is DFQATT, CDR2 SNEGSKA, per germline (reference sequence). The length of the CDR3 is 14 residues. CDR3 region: CSARDLAELYEQYF.

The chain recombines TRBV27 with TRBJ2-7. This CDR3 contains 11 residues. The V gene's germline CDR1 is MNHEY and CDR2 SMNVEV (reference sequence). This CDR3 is CASSMGSEQYF.

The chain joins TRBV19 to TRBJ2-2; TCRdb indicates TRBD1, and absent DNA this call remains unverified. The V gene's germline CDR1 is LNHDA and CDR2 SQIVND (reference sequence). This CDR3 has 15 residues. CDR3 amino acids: CASSIWTGNTGELFF. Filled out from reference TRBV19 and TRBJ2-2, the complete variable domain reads DGGITQSPKYLFRKEGQNVTLSCEQNLNHDAMYWYRQDPGQGLRLIYYSQIVNDFQKGDIAEGYSVSREKKESFPLTVTSAQKNPTAFYLCASSIWTGNTGELFFGEGSRLTVL.

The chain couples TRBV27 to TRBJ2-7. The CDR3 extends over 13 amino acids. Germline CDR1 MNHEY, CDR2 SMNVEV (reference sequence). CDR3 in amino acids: CASSLLVSNEQYF.

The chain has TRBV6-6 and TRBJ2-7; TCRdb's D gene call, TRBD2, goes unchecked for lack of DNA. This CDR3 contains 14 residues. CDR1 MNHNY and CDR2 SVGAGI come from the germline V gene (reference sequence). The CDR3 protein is CASSYGGGAYEQYF.

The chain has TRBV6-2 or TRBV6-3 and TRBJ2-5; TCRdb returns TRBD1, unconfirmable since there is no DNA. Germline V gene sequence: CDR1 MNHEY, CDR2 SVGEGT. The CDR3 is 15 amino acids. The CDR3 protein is CAGSDIRDRQETQYF.

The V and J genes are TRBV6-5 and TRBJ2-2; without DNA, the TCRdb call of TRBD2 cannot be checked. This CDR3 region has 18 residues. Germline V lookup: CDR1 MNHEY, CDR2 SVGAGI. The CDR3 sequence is CASSYSRELTGGGGELFF.

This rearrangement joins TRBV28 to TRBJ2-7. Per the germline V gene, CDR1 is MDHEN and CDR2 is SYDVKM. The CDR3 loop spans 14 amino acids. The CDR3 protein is CASSPRHGREEQYF.

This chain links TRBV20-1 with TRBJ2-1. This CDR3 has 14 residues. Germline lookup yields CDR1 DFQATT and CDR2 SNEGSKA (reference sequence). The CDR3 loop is CSARGAGYYNEQFF.

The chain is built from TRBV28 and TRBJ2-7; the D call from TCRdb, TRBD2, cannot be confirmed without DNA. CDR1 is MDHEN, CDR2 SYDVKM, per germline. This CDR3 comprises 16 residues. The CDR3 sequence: CASSLGSSGRNYEQYF.

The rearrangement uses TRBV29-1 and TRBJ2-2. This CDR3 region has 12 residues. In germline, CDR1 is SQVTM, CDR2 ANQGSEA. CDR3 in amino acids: CSVEDMAGELFF.

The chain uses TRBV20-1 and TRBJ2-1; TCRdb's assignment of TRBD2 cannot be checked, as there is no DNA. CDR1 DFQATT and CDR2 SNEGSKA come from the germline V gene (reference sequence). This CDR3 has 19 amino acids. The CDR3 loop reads CSARAASGRAVDVRYEQFF.

CDR3 protein: CASPQEVNTDTQYF. The chain has TRBV7-9 and TRBJ2-3; TCRdb's D call of TRBD1 is untestable without DNA. CDR1 and CDR2 (germline): SEHNR, FQNEAQ (reference sequence). This CDR3 contains 14 residues.

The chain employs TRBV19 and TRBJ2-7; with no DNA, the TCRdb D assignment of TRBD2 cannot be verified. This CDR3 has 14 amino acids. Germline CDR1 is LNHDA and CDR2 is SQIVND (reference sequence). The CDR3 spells CASSTATSIYEQYF.

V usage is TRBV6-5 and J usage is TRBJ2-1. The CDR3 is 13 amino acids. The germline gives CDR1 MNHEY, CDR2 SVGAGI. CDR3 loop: CASSYSTDNEQFF.

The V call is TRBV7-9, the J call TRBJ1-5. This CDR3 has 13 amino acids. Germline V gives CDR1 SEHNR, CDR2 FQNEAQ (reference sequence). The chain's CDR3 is CASSENSNQPQHF. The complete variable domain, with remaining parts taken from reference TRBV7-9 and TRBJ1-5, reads DTGVSQNPRHKITKRGQNVTFRCDPISEHNRLYWYRQTLGQGPEFLTYFQNEAQLEKSRLLSDRFSAERPKGSFSTLEIQRTEQGDSAMYLCASSENSNQPQHFGDGTRLSIL.

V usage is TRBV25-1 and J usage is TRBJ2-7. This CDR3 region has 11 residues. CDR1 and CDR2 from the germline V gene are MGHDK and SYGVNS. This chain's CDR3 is CASSEYNEKYF.

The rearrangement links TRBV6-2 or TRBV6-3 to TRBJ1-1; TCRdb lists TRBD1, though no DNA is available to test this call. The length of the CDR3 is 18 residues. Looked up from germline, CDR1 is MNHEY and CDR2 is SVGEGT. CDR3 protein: CASSYGAGTGSWNTEAFF.

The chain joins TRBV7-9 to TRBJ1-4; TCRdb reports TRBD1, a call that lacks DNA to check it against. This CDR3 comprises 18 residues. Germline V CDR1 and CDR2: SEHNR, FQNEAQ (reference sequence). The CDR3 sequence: CASSVDRGISIAYEKLFF. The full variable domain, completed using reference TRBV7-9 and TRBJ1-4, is DTGVSQNPRHKITKRGQNVTFRCDPISEHNRLYWYRQTLGQGPEFLTYFQNEAQLEKSRLLSDRFSAERPKGSFSTLEIQRTEQGDSAMYLCASSVDRGISIAYEKLFFGSGTQLSVL.

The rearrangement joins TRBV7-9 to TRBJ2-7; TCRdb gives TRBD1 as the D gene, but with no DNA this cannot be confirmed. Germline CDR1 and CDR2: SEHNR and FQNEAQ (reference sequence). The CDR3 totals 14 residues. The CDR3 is CASSPRDKPYEQYF.

The chain's CDR3 is CSAGTGTGYEQYF. V usage is TRBV20-1 and J usage is TRBJ2-7; TCRdb's D gene call, TRBD1, goes unchecked for lack of DNA. The CDR3 runs to 13 residues. The germline V gene has CDR1 DFQATT and CDR2 SNEGSKA (reference sequence).

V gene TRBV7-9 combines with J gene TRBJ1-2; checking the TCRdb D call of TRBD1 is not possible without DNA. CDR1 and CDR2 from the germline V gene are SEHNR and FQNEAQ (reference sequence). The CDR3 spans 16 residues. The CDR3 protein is CASSLGGVALNYGYTF.

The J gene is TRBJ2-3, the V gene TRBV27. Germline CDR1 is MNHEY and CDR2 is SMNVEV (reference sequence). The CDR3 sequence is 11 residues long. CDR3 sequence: CASSHNGTQYF.

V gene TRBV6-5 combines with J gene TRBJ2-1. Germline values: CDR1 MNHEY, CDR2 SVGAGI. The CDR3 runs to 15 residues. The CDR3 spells CASSYLRSWDNEQFF.